Given below is one TCR beta chain in context. The antigen remains undetermined. There are 15 residues in the CDR3. J gave up 1 base and V 4 bases, and 2 bases lay outside the gene matches. Germline loops: CDR1 ENHRY, CDR2 SYGVKD. The sample originates from a study of cytomegalovirus exposure and HLA in healthy donors. Points from the study as a whole: In vitro work confirmed that three CMV-associated chains recognize CMV antigens. Most TCR sequences showed up rarely, but some public TCRs showed up in many donors.

PCR primers comprised 60 Vbeta and 13 Jbeta primers. Repertoires were generated with immunoSEQ multiplex PCR, while TCRdb's copy carries only in-frame clones and drops some. The sample has about 99,000 clones. This receptor was taken from a middle-aged man in good health and CMV-seronegative. The V gene is TRBV10-3, the J gene TRBJ2-1, with 9 positions matching TRBD1. Input material: PBMCs. CDR3 DNA: TGTGCCATCAGTGTGGGACAGGGATCCTACAATGAGCAGTTCTTC. Translation: CAISVGQGSYNEQFF.